This record looks at one T cell receptor (beta chain) sequence and its context. Its antigen is not identified. PCR involved 60 Vbeta and 13 Jbeta primers. TCRdb's table, derived via immunoSEQ multiplex PCR, lists solely in-frame clones and lacks some. The sample shows 220,000 or so clones, around four fifths of them seen only once. The data are from a study of cytomegalovirus exposure and HLA in healthy donors. The study, taken as a whole, reports: A later analysis found common viral pathogens apparently linked to several of the most significant clusters. While the bulk of TCR sequences proved rare, some public TCRs turned up in many donors. Within an earlier analysis, most TCR beta V segments proved productive either about 90% or about 30% of the time.

The germline gives CDR1 SGHTA, CDR2 FQGNSA. V lost 4 bases, J lost 3 bases, and 6 bases stayed unmatched. The length of the CDR3 is 15 residues. Material for sequencing was PBMCs. This chain links TRBV7-2 with TRBJ1-5; 7 nucleotides agree with TRBD1. The TCR originated in a woman in her thirties or forties in good health and CMV-seronegative. The DNA for the CDR3 is TGTGCCAGCAGCTCGATCACAGGGGCCAATCAGCCCCAGCATTTT. Encoded protein: CASSSITGANQPQHF.